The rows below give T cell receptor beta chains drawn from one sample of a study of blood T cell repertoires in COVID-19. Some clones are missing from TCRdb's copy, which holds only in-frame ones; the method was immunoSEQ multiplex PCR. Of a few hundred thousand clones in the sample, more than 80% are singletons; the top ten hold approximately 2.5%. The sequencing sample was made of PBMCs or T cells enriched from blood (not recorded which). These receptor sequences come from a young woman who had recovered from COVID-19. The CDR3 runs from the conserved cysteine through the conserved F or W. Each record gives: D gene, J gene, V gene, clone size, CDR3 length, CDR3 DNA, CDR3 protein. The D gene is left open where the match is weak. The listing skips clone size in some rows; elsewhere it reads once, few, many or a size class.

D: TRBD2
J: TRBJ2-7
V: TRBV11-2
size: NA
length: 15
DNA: TGTGCCAGCAGCTTAATATGGACTAGGGACTACGAGCAGTACTTC
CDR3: CASSLIWTRDYEQYF

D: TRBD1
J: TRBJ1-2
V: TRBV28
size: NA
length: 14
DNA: TGTGCCAGCAGTTCCGGACAGGGGGGCTATGGCTACACCTTC
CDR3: CASSSGQGGYGYTF

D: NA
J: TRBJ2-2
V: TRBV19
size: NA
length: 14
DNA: TGTGCCAGTAGTGCAGGTCGGGCGGGCGGGGAGCTGTTTTTT
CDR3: CASSAGRAGGELFF

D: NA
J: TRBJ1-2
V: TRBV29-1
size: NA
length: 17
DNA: TGCAGCGCCATCCCCCATCTCCGGTCGATCCGGGACTATGGCTACACCTTC
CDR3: CSAIPHLRSIRDYGYTF

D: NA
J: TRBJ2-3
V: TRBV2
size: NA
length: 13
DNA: TGTGCCAGCAGTCGGGACTCCCGAGATACGCAGTATTTT
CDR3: CASSRDSRDTQYF

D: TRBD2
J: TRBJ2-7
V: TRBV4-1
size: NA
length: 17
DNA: TGCGCCAGCAGCCAGGGGACTAGCGGGTTTTTACGATACGAGCAGTACTTC
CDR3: CASSQGTSGFLRYEQYF

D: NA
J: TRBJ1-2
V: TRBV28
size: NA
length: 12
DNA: TGTGCCAGCAGCTCCGGGGTTTATGGCTACACCTTC
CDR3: CASSSGVYGYTF

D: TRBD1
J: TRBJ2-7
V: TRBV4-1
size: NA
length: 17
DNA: TGCGCCAGCAGCCCTCCCCTCCGGGACAGGCGAAACTACGAGCAGTACTTC
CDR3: CASSPPLRDRRNYEQYF

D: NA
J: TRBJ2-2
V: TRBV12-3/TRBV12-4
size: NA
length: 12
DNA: TGTGCCAGCAGTCAGGACACCGGGGAGCTGTTTTTT
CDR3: CASSQDTGELFF

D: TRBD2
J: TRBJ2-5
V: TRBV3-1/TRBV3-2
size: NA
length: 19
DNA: TGTGCCAGCAGCCAAGCCCCCTTGTGGGGCGGGGGGGCCCAAGAGACCCAGTACTTC
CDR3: CASSQAPLWGGGAQETQYF

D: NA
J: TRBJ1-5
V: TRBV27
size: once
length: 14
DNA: TGTGCCAGCAGGGGGGCGGGTGGCAATCAGCCCCAGCATTTT
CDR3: CASRGAGGNQPQHF

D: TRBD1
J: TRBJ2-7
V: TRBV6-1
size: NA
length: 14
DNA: TGTGCCAGCAGTGATAACAGGGGTGCCTACGAGCAGTACTTC
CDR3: CASSDNRGAYEQYF

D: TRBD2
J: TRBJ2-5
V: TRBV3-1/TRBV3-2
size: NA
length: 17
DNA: TGTGCCAGCAGCCATCGAACTAGCGGGGGGCGGAGGGAGACCCAGTACTTC
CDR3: CASSHRTSGGRRETQYF

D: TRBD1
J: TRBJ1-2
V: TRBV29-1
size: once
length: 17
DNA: TGCAGCGTTTGGGAAGGGACAGGAGATTTAGCTAACTATGGCTACACCTTC
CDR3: CSVWEGTGDLANYGYTF

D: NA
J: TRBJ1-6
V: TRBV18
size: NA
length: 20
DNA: TGTGCCAGCTCACCGAAATCCAAAGGGGCGATAGACGCCTATAATTCACCCCTCCACTTT
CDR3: CASSPKSKGAIDAYNSPLHF

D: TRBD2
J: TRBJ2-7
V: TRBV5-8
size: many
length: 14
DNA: TGTGCCAGCAGCTTGTCCGGGGGGGCCGCCGAGCAGTACTTC
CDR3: CASSLSGGAAEQYF

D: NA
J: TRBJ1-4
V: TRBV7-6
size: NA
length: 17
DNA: TGTGCCAGCAGCTTAGCTCGGGGAGTCGCAACTAATGAAAAACTGTTTTTT
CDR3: CASSLARGVATNEKLFF

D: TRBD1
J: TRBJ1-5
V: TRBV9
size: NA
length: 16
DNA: TGTGCCAGCAGCGTAGGGTCGGGACAGGGAGGTCAGCCCCAGCATTTT
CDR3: CASSVGSGQGGQPQHF

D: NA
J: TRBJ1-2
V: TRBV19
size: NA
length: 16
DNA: TGTGCCACGACGGGGGACTGGGGAGCGGGCAACTATGGCTACACCTTC
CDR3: CATTGDWGAGNYGYTF

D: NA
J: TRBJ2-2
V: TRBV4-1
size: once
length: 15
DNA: TGCGCCAGCAGCCGGGGCGGGGCGGAAACCGGGGAGCTGTTTTTT
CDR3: CASSRGGAETGELFF

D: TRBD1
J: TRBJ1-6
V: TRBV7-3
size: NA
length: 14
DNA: TGTGCCAGCAGCTTAGGAGGGGGCGACTCACCCCTCCACTTT
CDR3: CASSLGGGDSPLHF

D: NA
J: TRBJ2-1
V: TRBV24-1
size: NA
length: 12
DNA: TGTGCCACCAGGGGGGGTTACAATGAGCAGTTCTTC
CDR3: CATRGGYNEQFF